Listed below are T cell receptor beta chains from one sample, sequenced in a study of resident and recirculating memory T cells in vitiligo. The assay was immunoSEQ multiplex PCR, and TCRdb's table has in-frame clones only and misses some. This repertoire shows roughly 80,000 clones, 92% found once; its top ten account for 5%. Sequences were obtained from blood. These receptors originate from a male donor with vitiligo. Each CDR3 is given with its conserved first and last residue. A D gene is named only where the DNA matches it firmly. Rows give clone size only sometimes, using once, few, many, or a class for an expanded clone.

d_call,cdr3_length,j_call,v_call,clone_size,cdr3_nt,cdr3_aa
-,12,TRBJ1-5,TRBV29-1,-,TGCAGCGTTGGCGGCCAGAATCAGCCCCAGCATTTT,CSVGGQNQPQHF
-,16,TRBJ2-7,TRBV6-4,-,TGTGCCAGCAGACTCGATGGTGGGGGCGGCTCCTACGAGCAGTACTTC,CASRLDGGGGSYEQYF
TRBD1,15,TRBJ2-7,TRBV18,-,TGTGCCAGCTCACCGAGCTCACAGGGGGCCTACGAGCAGTACTTC,CASSPSSQGAYEQYF
TRBD1,14,TRBJ1-2,TRBV6-5,-,TGTGCCAGCAGCTCCGGGACAGTGACGTATGGCTACACCTTC,CASSSGTVTYGYTF
TRBD1,15,TRBJ2-5,TRBV5-4,-,TGTGCCAGCAGCCCAATGACAGGGGGGGACGAGACCCAGTACTTC,CASSPMTGGDETQYF
-,15,TRBJ1-1,TRBV5-6,-,TGTGCCAGCACTCCAGGGGTCCGGCCGAACACTGAAGCTTTCTTT,CASTPGVRPNTEAFF
TRBD1,16,TRBJ2-5,TRBV27,-,TGTGCCAGCAGTAGCCGGAGACAGGGGTTCGAAGAGACCCAGTACTTC,CASSSRRQGFEETQYF
TRBD2,17,TRBJ2-3,TRBV18,-,TGTGCCAGCTCACCCTGGACTAGCGGGAGTTACACAGATACGCAGTATTTT,CASSPWTSGSYTDTQYF
-,12,TRBJ1-2,TRBV28,-,TGTGCCTTGGCGGGGGAAAACTATGGCTACACCTTC,CALAGENYGYTF
TRBD2,15,TRBJ2-1,TRBV5-1,-,TGCGCCAGCAGCTTGGGAGTAGCGGGAGTGAATGAGCAGTTCTTC,CASSLGVAGVNEQFF
-,13,TRBJ1-5,TRBV7-6,-,TGTGCCAGCAGCTTAGACAGGGATCAGCCCCAGCATTTT,CASSLDRDQPQHF
TRBD2,15,TRBJ2-2,TRBV19,-,TGTGCCAGTAGCGACCAAAGCGGGGGCCACCGGGAGCTGTTTTTT,CASSDQSGGHRELFF
TRBD1,18,TRBJ1-1,TRBV18,-,TGTGCCAGCTCACCTACCCCTTTCGGGACAGCCCAGAACACTGAAGCTTTCTTT,CASSPTPFGTAQNTEAFF
-,11,TRBJ2-7,TRBV10-2,-,TGCGCCAGCCGGGATTCCTACGAGCAGTACTTC,CASRDSYEQYF
-,13,TRBJ2-5,TRBV30,-,TGTGCCTGGAGTGTACACGAGGAAGAGACCCAGTACTTC,CAWSVHEEETQYF
TRBD2,15,TRBJ2-3,TRBV4-2,-,TGTGCCAGCAGCCAAGAGCGGGAGGGCCAAGATACGCAGTATTTT,CASSQEREGQDTQYF
-,15,TRBJ1-2,TRBV7-8,many,TGTGCCAGCAGCTTAGGAGGCTCGACGGCCTATGGCTACACCTTC,CASSLGGSTAYGYTF
TRBD1,14,TRBJ1-1,TRBV28,-,TGTGCCAGCAGTTCAGGGGGTAGCTACACTGAAGCTTTCTTT,CASSSGGSYTEAFF
-,16,TRBJ2-1,TRBV7-9,-,TGTGCCAGCAGCCAGGGAATGCACAGGGTGTCGGGTGAGCAGTTCTTC,CASSQGMHRVSGEQFF
TRBD2,14,TRBJ2-1,TRBV5-1,once,TGCGCCAGCAGCTTCGCTAGCGGGAGGAATGAGCAGTTCTTC,CASSFASGRNEQFF
TRBD2,17,TRBJ2-1,TRBV2,-,TGTGCCAGCAGTGTGGCCGAGCGGGAGGTTAGGTACAATGAGCAGTTCTTC,CASSVAEREVRYNEQFF
TRBD2,16,TRBJ2-1,TRBV11-3,-,TGTGCCAGCAGCCCTGGGGGGACTAGCGGGAGAAATGAGCAGTTCTTC,CASSPGGTSGRNEQFF
TRBD2,14,TRBJ2-1,TRBV19,-,TGTGCCAGTAGTATCGGGACTAGGGGCAATGAGCAGTTCTTC,CASSIGTRGNEQFF
TRBD2,17,TRBJ2-3,TRBV4-1,-,TGCGCCAGCAGCCACCTACTAGCGGGAGCGGGGGCAGATACGCAGTATTTT,CASSHLLAGAGADTQYF
-,13,TRBJ1-1,TRBV7-8,-,TGTGCCAGCAGCTTAGCCAGAGGAACTGAAGCTTTCTTT,CASSLARGTEAFF
-,14,TRBJ2-7,TRBV13,-,TGTGCCAGCTTCCGGGCGGGGAGCTCCTACGAGCAGTACTTC,CASFRAGSSYEQYF
TRBD2,15,TRBJ2-2,TRBV27,-,TGTGCCAGTTCTGTGTCTCGGGAGGGCGCCGGGGAGCTGTTTTTT,CASSVSREGAGELFF
-,15,TRBJ2-1,TRBV19,-,TGTGCCAGCACTGGGGGCGCAGGAACCTACAATGAGCAGTTCTTC,CASTGGAGTYNEQFF
TRBD2,15,TRBJ2-7,TRBV4-3,-,TGCGCCAGCAGCCAAGACGGCGGGAGCGAAGTCGAGCAGTACTTC,CASSQDGGSEVEQYF
TRBD1,14,TRBJ1-4,TRBV28,-,TGTGCCAGCAGTAGGACAGGGCGAGGTGAAAAACTGTTTTTT,CASSRTGRGEKLFF
-,13,TRBJ1-1,TRBV27,-,TGTGCCAGCAGTTTATCCCCATACACTGAAGCTTTCTTT,CASSLSPYTEAFF
TRBD2,15,TRBJ2-7,TRBV11-1,-,TGTGCCAGCAGACTCAGCGGGAGAAGCTCCTACGAGCAGTACTTC,CASRLSGRSSYEQYF
TRBD1,19,TRBJ1-5,TRBV2,-,TGTGCCAGCAGAGCTCAACCTAATCGGGACAGGGGCCTCAATCAGCCCCAGCATTTT,CASRAQPNRDRGLNQPQHF
-,15,TRBJ2-2,TRBV9,-,TGTGCCAGCAGCGTAGATCGGGGGACCGTAGGGGAGCTGTTTTTT,CASSVDRGTVGELFF
-,14,TRBJ2-7,TRBV5-5,-,TGTGCCAGCAGCCCGGGGAGAAGCTCCTACGAGCAGTACTTC,CASSPGRSSYEQYF
TRBD1,13,TRBJ2-3,TRBV19,once,TGTGCCAGTAGTATACAGGGGGCACATACGCAGTATTTT,CASSIQGAHTQYF
TRBD2,16,TRBJ2-3,TRBV7-2,-,TGTGCCAGCAGCTCCCGTCCCGGGAGGGCCTTGGATACGCAGTATTTT,CASSSRPGRALDTQYF
TRBD1,14,TRBJ2-7,TRBV7-3,-,TGTGCCAGCAGCCCACAGGGGGGAAGAGAGCGGCAGTACTTC,CASSPQGGRERQYF
TRBD2,16,TRBJ2-7,TRBV6-1,-,TGTGCCAGCAGTGCCCACCTAGCGGGAGACGGCTACGAGCAGTACTTC,CASSAHLAGDGYEQYF
-,14,TRBJ2-7,TRBV28,-,TGTGCCAGCAGTTTATGGAGCGTTGAGGGCGAGCAGTACTTC,CASSLWSVEGEQYF
-,15,TRBJ2-7,TRBV9,-,TGTGCCAGCAGCGCGGACCCGGGACTTACCTACGAGCAGTACTTC,CASSADPGLTYEQYF
TRBD2,14,TRBJ2-7,TRBV7-2,-,TGTGCCAGCACCCCGGCTAGCGGGGGAAGGGAGCAGTACTTC,CASTPASGGREQYF
-,15,TRBJ2-7,TRBV5-1,once,TGCGCCAGCAGCTTGGAGGTGCCGGGAAGGGGGGAGCAGTACTTC,CASSLEVPGRGEQYF
-,13,TRBJ2-3,TRBV5-1,-,TGCGCCAGCAGCTTGGAAGCGGGAGATACGCAGTATTTT,CASSLEAGDTQYF
TRBD2,16,TRBJ2-1,TRBV18,-,TGTGCCAGCTCACCATCAAGCGGGGGCTCCTACAATGAGCAGTTCTTC,CASSPSSGGSYNEQFF
-,14,TRBJ2-2,TRBV2,-,TGTGCCAGCGCCCCCAGTGTACACACCGGGGAGCTGTTTTTT,CASAPSVHTGELFF
-,16,TRBJ2-6,TRBV9,-,TGTGCCAGCAGCGTAGATGGGGGCACTGGGGCCAACGTCCTGACTTTC,CASSVDGGTGANVLTF
TRBD2,15,TRBJ2-1,TRBV15,-,TGTGCCACCAGCAGAATGCGGGAGGCCGATAATGAGCAGTTCTTC,CATSRMREADNEQFF
-,13,TRBJ2-7,TRBV11-2,-,TGTGCCAGCAGCTTAGAGCCCCAGGTCGAGCAGTACTTC,CASSLEPQVEQYF
-,16,TRBJ2-7,TRBV4-1,-,TGCGCCAGCAGCCAAGCCGGGATCCGAAAAGGGTACGAGCAGTACTTC,CASSQAGIRKGYEQYF
TRBD2,16,TRBJ2-1,TRBV9,-,TGTGCCAGCAGCGTAGTCAGGCTAGCGGGAGCCAATGAGCAGTTCTTC,CASSVVRLAGANEQFF
TRBD2,16,TRBJ2-1,TRBV27,-,TGTGCCAGCAGTTATCCAGCGGGACTAGTGTACAATGAGCAGTTCTTC,CASSYPAGLVYNEQFF
-,17,TRBJ2-7,TRBV28,-,TGTGCCAGCAGTTCCTCAAACCCTCTCCCCGGTCTGAGCGAGCAGTACTTC,CASSSSNPLPGLSEQYF
-,13,TRBJ2-7,TRBV5-6,-,TGTGCCAGCAGCCCCCGGCCTAGAGATGAGCAGTACTTC,CASSPRPRDEQYF